The source of this TCR beta chain is a study of CD8 T cells in ankylosing spondylitis. TCRdb reanalysed the 5' RACE reads using MiXCR and keeps one entry per CDR3 protein. This table holds about 260,000 distinct CDR3 sequences, roughly a quarter found once. This clonotype was counted at least ten times. The CDR3 runs to 14 residues. Germline V gene lookup returns CDR1 SGHAT and CDR2 FQNNGV. J gave up 4 bases and V 5 bases, and 6 bases lay outside the gene matches. V and J are TRBV11-2 and TRBJ1-2, with 8 bases that match TRBD1. Sequenced input: blood, either unsorted or a sorted T cell fraction (not recorded which). This TCR was sampled from a male donor with ankylosing spondylitis or in good health (not recorded which). CDR3 residues: CASSPGQGPYGYTF. CDR3 nucleotides: TGTGCCAGCAGCCCCGGACAGGGACCCTATGGCTACACCTTC.